A selection of T cell receptor beta chains follows, all from one sample in a study of vaccination effects on CD4 cells after COVID-19. These TCRs are of unknown antigen specificity. Sequencing used immunoSEQ multiplex PCR; TCRdb keeps in-frame clones, though not all of them. The sample shows 25,000 to 30,000 clones, roughly 70% of them seen only once. This material consisted of CD4+ T cells from PBMCs cultured with HCoV-NL63 spike peptides, taken before COVID-19 vaccination. All receptors come from a human donor who received a COVID-19 vaccine. Each CDR3 is given with its conserved first and last residue. The order of the fields is clone size, V gene, CDR3 protein. Size tells how often a clone was seen (once, few, many) or the class of an expanded clone, and some rows leave it out.

few	TRBV6-5	CASSLSGGPYEQYF
.	TRBV19	CASRAYGQPQHF
.	TRBV4-3	CASSQENTLSGNTIYF
.	TRBV28	CASSLPPGTGYTEAFF
.	TRBV28	CASSFTSGGEGQPQHF
.	TRBV6-5	CASSLGMANTGELFF
.	TRBV6-4	CASEKDRHHNQPQHF
.	TRBV4-2	CASSQARTASTDTQYF
.	TRBV10-3	CAISDTGQYGYTF
.	TRBV4-2	CASSPQVFGNTIYF
many	TRBV4-1	CASSQESTLNYGYTF
.	TRBV4-1	CASSPNLLAGGPHTQYF
once	TRBV7-2	CASSLALSPLGGYTF
.	TRBV2	CASSEGREKQFF
.	TRBV21-1	CASSKGRGGAKVNEQYF
.	TRBV11-2	CASSGFVGRVKNSPLHF
.	TRBV18	CASSLGWVNTEAFF
.	TRBV12-3/TRBV12-4	CASSYRVVTEAFF
.	TRBV19	CASRAGTGGRNTEAFF
.	TRBV11-1	CASRKGRDIAYEQYF
.	TRBV4-1	CASSQEGSSGGRLGTDTQYF
.	TRBV4-1	CASSQVGAGNTQYF
.	TRBV19	CASMAEYSNQPQHF
few	TRBV11-2	CASSRDGSYNSPLHF
.	TRBV27	CASSPLPRGDSEAFF
.	TRBV9	CASSRGDGTEAFF
.	TRBV20-1	CSASRLAGVKNEQFF
few	TRBV18	CASSPPGTSGYEQYF
.	TRBV15	CATSRVILSGAYEQYF
.	TRBV2	CASSPGTSGGALDTQYF
.	TRBV27	CASRGGDSSYNEQFF
.	TRBV9	CASSTRDRAYSPLHF
once	TRBV7-2	CASSLGGRAGVETQYF
.	TRBV10-3	CAISGQGSSTDTQYF
once	TRBV19	CASRIAGRGTGELFF
.	TRBV3-1/TRBV3-2	CASSPQQGARQYF
.	TRBV24-1	CATSDRVGNGYTF
few	TRBV5-1	CASSLGGDGEQYF
.	TRBV10-3	CAISDPGFYEQYF
.	TRBV6-5	CASSPLGTRYEQYF
.	TRBV6-2/TRBV6-3	CASSPGTVYNEQFF
.	TRBV12-5	CASGLVLGRDNLSGNTIYF
.	TRBV5-1	CASSLGASGRTAYNEQFF
.	TRBV19	CASSPTYRGRNEQFF
.	TRBV5-1	CASSLDPGQGGRSYGYTF